One sample yielded the 19 T cell receptor beta chains listed below, sequenced in a study of CD8 T cells in ankylosing spondylitis. Overall study results and limits: What seemed typical of ankylosing spondylitis blood was a TCR beta motif built from 8 or 9 highly homologous variants.

One entry per CDR3 protein, called by TCRdb with MiXCR from the 5' RACE reads. The data show some 450,000 distinct CDR3 sequences, roughly 18% seen once. For these receptors, no antigen is known. The sequenced sample consisted of blood, either unsorted or a sorted T cell fraction (not recorded which). The receptors originated from a male donor with ankylosing spondylitis.

A word on this clonotype: An end of the junction differs from the germline gene, which may be a read error. The chain recombines TRBV10-3 with TRBJ2-1; 11 bases are shared with TRBD2. The length of the CDR3 is 17 residues. Germline V gene lookup returns CDR1 ENHRY and CDR2 SYGVKD. This CDR3 reads CASSHDSLAGAYNEQFF. For the CDR3, the DNA is TGTGCCAGCAGTCACGACTCACTAGCGGGGGCCTACAATGAGCAGTTCTTC.

This clonotype has more than one count but fewer than ten. The chain employs TRBV6-5 and TRBJ2-5; D gene unclear. The germline gives CDR1 MNHEY, CDR2 SVGAGI. V lost 4 bases, J lost 4 bases, and 16 bases lay in between. The CDR3 sequence is 15 residues long. CDR3 amino acids: CASSFPGGPGETQYF. DNA for the CDR3: TGTGCCAGCAGTTTCCCTGGTGGGCCTGGAGAGACCCAGTACTTC.

In its sample, this clonotype was seen a few times. The chain carries TRBV29-1 and TRBJ1-2; D ambiguous. Trimming shortened V by 2 bases and J by 1 base, and 5 bases separated the two germline ends. CDR1 is SQVTM, CDR2 ANQGSEA, per germline. The CDR3 runs 12 residues. CDR3 amino acids: CSVENYNYGYTF. The CDR3 DNA is TGCAGCGTTGAAAACTATAACTATGGCTACACCTTC.

The V and J genes are TRBV20-1 and TRBJ2-2, with a weak D call TRBD2 (5 bases). Germline V CDR1 and CDR2: DFQATT, SNEGSKA (reference sequence). The V end was cut by 5 bases, the J end by 4 bases, with 14 bases between. There are 14 residues in the CDR3. For the CDR3, the DNA is TGCAGTGCTCCTAGAGGGAGCGGCACCGGGGAGCTGTTTTTT. Its protein product is CSAPRGSGTGELFF.

The genes are TRBV2 and TRBJ1-6; unclear D gene. The germline V gene encodes CDR1 SNHLY and CDR2 FYNNEI. Trimming took 4 bases from V and 0 from J, leaving 10 bases between them. The CDR3 is 16 amino acids. CDR3 DNA sequence: TGTGCCAGCAGTGCCTCCGGGAGCTCCTATAATTCACCCCTCCACTTT. Translating gives CASSASGSSYNSPLHF.

This chain uses TRBV25-1 with TRBJ1-1; D is possibly TRBD1 (5 bases). From germline, CDR1 is MGHDK and CDR2 SYGVNS. The CDR3 contains 16 residues. The V and J ends lost 0 bases and 1 base respectively, with 12 bases between them. CDR3 in DNA: TGTGCCAGCAGTGAATATGGGGAGGGGAGGAACACTGAAGCTTTCTTT. Encoded protein: CASSEYGEGRNTEAFF.

The CDR3 DNA is TGTGCCAGCAGCCCGGACAGGGGAGGTGGTGAAAAACTGTTTTTT. It specifies CASSPDRGGGEKLFF. The chain uses TRBV7-2 and TRBJ1-4, with 9 bases lining up with TRBD1. Germline V gives CDR1 SGHTA, CDR2 FQGNSA. V trimming: 5 bases; J trimming: 7 bases; junction bases outside the gene matches: 8. CDR3 size: 15 residues.

The V call is TRBV20-1, the J call TRBJ2-3, with D unresolved. CDR1 and CDR2 (germline): DFQATT, SNEGSKA (reference sequence). Trimming took off 6 bases at V and 5 bases at J, with 9 bases between the two ends. The CDR3 is 11 amino acids. Here the CDR3 reads CSALIVDTQYF. The CDR3 DNA sequence: TGCAGTGCCCTAATTGTAGATACGCAGTATTTT.

This clonotype was picked up a small number of times. The rearrangement joins TRBV28 to TRBJ1-2; unclear D gene. This CDR3 comprises 13 residues. CDR1 is MDHEN and CDR2 is SYDVKM in the germline V gene. V was clipped by 3 bases and J by 4 bases, with 9 bases between them. The CDR3 sequence: CASSLERIYGYTF. CDR3 DNA sequence: TGTGCCAGCAGTTTGGAGAGGATCTATGGCTACACCTTC.

The chain combines TRBV18 with TRBJ1-1; possible D gene TRBD1, 5 bases. V lost 3 bases, J lost 5 bases, and 10 bases lay in between. The CDR3 is made up of 13 amino acids. Germline-derived CDR1 and CDR2 are KGHSH and LQKENI. Written as DNA, the CDR3 is TGTGCCAGCTCACCTTTGCAGGGTACTGAAGCTTTCTTT. Amino acid sequence: CASSPLQGTEAFF. Together with reference TRBV18 and TRBJ1-1, the CDR3 gives the full variable domain: NAGVMQNPRHLVRRRGQEARLRCSPMKGHSHVYWYRQLPEEGLKFMVYLQKENIIDESGMPKERFSAEFPKEGPSILRIQQVVRGDSAAYFCASSPLQGTEAFFGQGTRLTVV.

This clonotype was recorded a few times. The chain has TRBV5-1 and TRBJ2-7; 9 nucleotides line up with TRBD1. CDR3 length: 16 residues. The germline gives CDR1 SGHRS, CDR2 YFSETQ. Trimming took 0 bases from V and 5 from J; bases not matched to a gene: 9. This CDR3 is CASSLVLGTGSHEQYF. CDR3 nucleotides: TGCGCCAGCAGCTTGGTCTTGGGGACAGGGTCCCACGAGCAGTACTTC.

The chain carries TRBV4-3 and TRBJ2-1; D is ambiguous. Between the trimmed V and J ends, which lost 0 bases and 3 bases, there was a span of 6 bases. Germline CDR1 LGHNA, CDR2 YSLEER. CDR3 length: 14 residues. This CDR3 is CASSQEINYNEQFF. The CDR3 region has the DNA TGCGCCAGCAGCCAAGAAATCAACTACAATGAGCAGTTCTTC.

This clonotype was seen only a few times. The chain is built from TRBV7-3 and TRBJ2-1; TRBD2 aligns across 10 bases. Germline CDR1 is SGHTA and CDR2 is FQGTGA. The CDR3 is 20 amino acids. The junction had 15 bases not matched to a gene; V was cut back by 4 bases and J by 0 bases. The CDR3 region is CASSSLGLASGGSSYNEQFF. The DNA of the CDR3 is TGTGCCAGCAGCTCACTGGGACTAGCGTCAGGGGGGAGCTCCTACAATGAGCAGTTCTTC. Full variable domain (outside the CDR3, taken from reference TRBV7-3 and TRBJ2-1): GAGVSQTPSNKVTEKGKYVELRCDPISGHTALYWYRQSLGQGPEFLIYFQGTGAADDSGLPNDRFFAVRPEGSVSTLKIQRTERGDSAVYLCASSSLGLASGGSSYNEQFFGPGTRLTVL.

This clonotype occurred many times. The chain employs TRBV7-9 and TRBJ2-3, with D unclear. The CDR3 sequence is 13 residues long. Trimming took off 1 base at V and 2 bases at J, with 4 bases between the two ends. CDR1 and CDR2 from the germline V gene are SEHNR and FQNEAQ (reference sequence). CDR3 amino acids: CASSLGVTDTQYF. The CDR3 DNA reads TGTGCCAGCAGCTTAGGCGTCACAGATACGCAGTATTTT. Using reference TRBV7-9 and TRBJ2-3 for the parts outside the CDR3, the full variable domain is DTGVSQNPRHKITKRGQNVTFRCDPISEHNRLYWYRQTLGQGPEFLTYFQNEAQLEKSRLLSDRFSAERPKGSFSTLEIQRTEQGDSAMYLCASSLGVTDTQYFGPGTRLTVL.

This sequence joins TRBV20-1 and TRBJ2-5; 8 bases match TRBD2. Germline V gives CDR1 DFQATT, CDR2 SNEGSKA (reference sequence). This CDR3 is 17 amino acids long. Trimming took 0 bases from V and 5 from J; bases not matched to a gene: 14. CDR3 sequence reads: CSARDLALAGILETQYF. Written as DNA, the CDR3 is TGCAGTGCTAGAGATTTGGCTCTAGCGGGTATTTTGGAGACCCAGTACTTC.

The chain couples TRBV6-6 to TRBJ1-1; maybe TRBD1 (5 bases). Trimming took off 8 bases at V and 3 bases at J, with 10 bases between the two ends. The CDR3 consists of 12 residues. The V gene's germline CDR1 is MNHNY and CDR2 SVGAGI (reference sequence). CDR3 region: CASRRQYTEAFF. CDR3 sequence (DNA): TGTGCCAGCCGACGACAGTACACTGAAGCTTTCTTT.

V usage is TRBV27 and J usage is TRBJ2-7; D possibly corresponds to TRBD1 (6 bases). Germline loops: CDR1 MNHEY, CDR2 SMNVEV (reference sequence). The CDR3 is 15 residues long. Trimming took 4 bases from V and 2 from J, leaving 15 bases between them. CDR3 protein: CASSSLQGKTYEQYF. Here the CDR3 DNA reads TGTGCCAGCAGTTCCTTACAGGGTAAGACCTACGAGCAGTACTTC.

CDR3 protein: CASSLTGELNTEAFF. CDR3 DNA sequence: TGCGCCAGCAGTCTGACAGGGGAACTGAACACTGAAGCTTTCTTT. The gene calls are TRBV5-1 and TRBJ1-1; 8 positions agree with TRBD1. After removal of 5 bases from V and 0 bases from J, the junction contained 6 bases not matched to a gene. There are 15 residues in the CDR3. Germline assignment: CDR1 SGHRS and CDR2 YFSETQ. Full variable domain (outside the CDR3, taken from reference TRBV5-1 and TRBJ1-1): KAGVTQTPRYLIKTRGQQVTLSCSPISGHRSVSWYQQTPGQGLQFLFEYFSETQRNKGNFPGRFSGRQFSNSRSEMNVSTLELGDSALYLCASSLTGELNTEAFFGQGTRLTVV.

The rearrangement links TRBV7-2 to TRBJ2-7, with TRBD2 identical over 11 bases. The V and J ends lost 8 bases and 3 bases, in that order; junction bases with no gene match: 6. This CDR3 has 14 residues. Germline V lookup: CDR1 SGHTA, CDR2 FQGNSA. This CDR3 reads CASAPSGGNYEQYF. The CDR3 DNA reads TGTGCCAGCGCCCCTAGCGGGGGGAACTACGAGCAGTACTTC.